The 7 T cell receptor beta chains given below trace back to one sample, sequenced in a study of blood T cell repertoires in COVID-19. Assay: immunoSEQ multiplex PCR; the TCRdb copy retains only in-frame clones and omits some. The sample lists 53,000 or so clones, roughly 80% occurring once. What was sequenced was peripheral blood. These receptors all come from a man between 65 and 85 years old with active COVID-19.

The CDR3 spells CASSYRTSGIYEQYF. CDR3 nucleotides: TGTGCCAGCAGTTACCGGACTAGCGGGATCTACGAGCAGTACTTC. The rearrangement uses TRBV6-2 or TRBV6-3 and TRBJ2-7; 12 bases fit TRBD2. V dropped 2 bases and J dropped 3; count of bases not matched to a gene: 2. The CDR3 consists of 15 residues. From germline, CDR1 is MNHEY and CDR2 SVGEGT.

The chain is built from TRBV3-1 (or the pseudogene TRBV3-2) and TRBJ2-7, with D tentatively TRBD1 (5 bases). Trimming cost V 3 bases and J 0 bases, with 9 bases left between them. The CDR3 is made up of 14 amino acids. Germline V gives CDR1 LGHDT, CDR2 YNNKEL (reference sequence). In nucleotides, the CDR3 is TGTGCCAGCAGCCAGACAGCTTACTCCTACGAGCAGTACTTC. Residues: CASSQTAYSYEQYF.

This sequence joins TRBV7-2 and TRBJ2-7; D is perhaps TRBD1 (6 bases). Trimming stripped 2 bases from V and 2 bases from J, with 13 bases between. The V gene's germline CDR1 is SGHTA and CDR2 FQGNSA. This CDR3 region has 15 residues. The CDR3 region is CASSLRETGTYEQYF. As DNA, the CDR3 is TGTGCCAGCAGCTTACGAGAGACAGGAACCTACGAGCAGTACTTC.

The chain carries TRBV11-2 and TRBJ2-2; 10 bases agree with TRBD2. The CDR3 covers 18 residues. V lost 3 bases to trimming and J lost 7 bases; unmatched junction nucleotides: 14. Germline CDR1 and CDR2: SGHAT and FQNNGV. The CDR3 region is CASSLGASGSGYGGELFF. DNA of the CDR3: TGTGCCAGCAGCTTGGGGGCTAGCGGGAGTGGCTATGGCGGGGAGCTGTTTTTT.

The J gene is TRBJ1-2, the V gene TRBV5-8, with unresolved D. CDR1 is SGHTS, CDR2 YDEGEE, per germline. The V end was cut by 0 bases, the J end by 8 bases, with 11 bases between. There are 13 residues in the CDR3. CDR3 protein: CASSLGGPPGYTF. The CDR3 coding sequence is TGTGCCAGCAGCTTGGGAGGCCCTCCGGGCTACACCTTC.

The genes are TRBV7-9 and TRBJ1-3, with 7 positions matching TRBD1. V lost 11 bases and J lost 1; bases outside the gene matches: 11. The length of the CDR3 is 15 residues. Germline V gene data show CDR1 as SEHNR and CDR2 as FQNEAQ (reference sequence). CDR3 bases: TGTGCCGCTACCGCCAGGGGGTTATCTGGAAACACCATATATTTT. It encodes CAATARGLSGNTIYF.

The rearrangement joins TRBV20-1 to TRBJ1-1; D is unresolved. There are 11 residues in the CDR3. Per the germline V gene, CDR1 is DFQATT and CDR2 is SNEGSKA (reference sequence). Trimming took 3 bases from V and 10 from J, leaving 12 bases between them. The CDR3 loop is CSASYRLAAFF. In nucleotides, the CDR3 is TGCAGTGCTAGTTACCGTTTGGCAGCTTTCTTT.